These T cell receptor beta chains were read from a single sample in a study of blood T cell repertoires in COVID-19. Only in-frame clones appear in the TCRdb table, and some are missing; sequencing was by immunoSEQ multiplex PCR. The sample carries 150,000 to 200,000 clones, 70% to 90% recorded once. Sequenced: peripheral blood. Receptor source: a human donor in a cohort sampled during active COVID-19. Each CDR3 is given with its conserved first and last residue. The D gene is left open where the match is weak. Rows may omit the clone size; those that give it use once, few, many or a size class.

>.|13|many|TRBV2|TRBJ2-5
TGTGCCAGCAGGATCGGGTTTCAAGAGACCCAGTACTTC
CASRIGFQETQYF
>TRBD2|16|.|TRBV4-1|TRBJ2-1
TGCGCCAGCAGCCAAGATATAGCGGGGACCTACAATGAGCAGTTCTTC
CASSQDIAGTYNEQFF
>.|14|.|TRBV6-5|TRBJ1-5
TGTGCCAGCAGCCGCGGGTCTTCCGGACAGCCCCAGCATTTT
CASSRGSSGQPQHF
>TRBD1|14|few|TRBV29-1|TRBJ1-2
TGCAGCGTTAGGACATCAACAGGGGGAGCGGGCTACACCTTC
CSVRTSTGGAGYTF
>.|16|.|TRBV30|TRBJ1-6
TGTGCCTGGAGTGTACGAGGGTCAGGCGATAATTCACCCCTCCACTTT
CAWSVRGSGDNSPLHF
>TRBD1|14|.|TRBV7-3|TRBJ1-1
TGTGCCAGCAGCTACGGACAGGGAAACACTGAAGCTTTCTTT
CASSYGQGNTEAFF
>TRBD2|15|.|TRBV15|TRBJ2-3
TGTGCCACCAGCCGCTCTCCTAGCGGCGAAGATACGCAGTATTTT
CATSRSPSGEDTQYF
>TRBD2|15|.|TRBV11-2|TRBJ2-5
TGTGCCAGCAGCCAGACTAGCGGGAGGGACGAGACCCAGTACTTC
CASSQTSGRDETQYF
>.|19|.|TRBV28|TRBJ1-4
TGTGCCAGCAGTTTGCACTTCCTCGGACACGATGCAACTAATGAAAAACTGTTTTTT
CASSLHFLGHDATNEKLFF
>.|13|.|TRBV19|TRBJ1-2
TGTGCCAGTAACACGATAGGGGACTATGGCTACACCTTC
CASNTIGDYGYTF
>TRBD2|14|.|TRBV9|TRBJ2-1
TGTGCCAGCAGCGTTAGCGGGAGGGACAATGAGCAGTTCTTC
CASSVSGRDNEQFF
>TRBD1|14|.|TRBV30|TRBJ1-4
TGTGCCTGGAGAAAAGGGGGCCGGGATGAAAAACTGTTTTTT
CAWRKGGRDEKLFF
>.|16|.|TRBV5-1|TRBJ1-6
TGCGCCAGCAGCTTGGATGGCGACAAGGTTTTTTCACCCCTCCACTTT
CASSLDGDKVFSPLHF
>.|15|.|TRBV11-2|TRBJ2-2
TGTGCCAGCGGATCATGGTCCAGGGGTTCCGGGGAGCTGTTTTTT
CASGSWSRGSGELFF
>TRBD1|15|.|TRBV7-6|TRBJ1-5
TGTGCCAGCAGCTTAGGGACAGGGGGGGGAGAGCCCCAGCATTTT
CASSLGTGGGEPQHF
>.|13|once|TRBV25-1|TRBJ1-2
TGTGCCAGCAGTGAATCCGGGGTCAATGGCTACACCTTC
CASSESGVNGYTF
>TRBD2|16|.|TRBV19|TRBJ2-3
TGTACCAGTAGTGTCTCTGTTCTAGCGGGAGGCAATACGCAGTATTTT
CTSSVSVLAGGNTQYF
>.|11|few|TRBV5-1|TRBJ2-7
TGCGCCAGCAGCTTGGCCGGGGAGCAGTACTTC
CASSLAGEQYF
>.|13|.|TRBV2|TRBJ1-5
TGTGCCAGCAGTGCGGGGGGCCGGCAGCCCCAGCATTTT
CASSAGGRQPQHF
>.|12|.|TRBV7-9|TRBJ2-7
TGTGCCAGCAGCTTAGCCCCGGGCGAGCAGTACTTC
CASSLAPGEQYF
>.|15|.|TRBV6-5|TRBJ2-5
TGTGCCAGCAGCACCTACTTCGGGGTGCAGGAGACCCAGTACTTC
CASSTYFGVQETQYF
>TRBD1|14|few|TRBV28|TRBJ1-1
TGTGCCAGCAGTTTACCCGGGACAGGGGTAACAGCTTTCTTT
CASSLPGTGVTAFF
>.|15|.|TRBV9|TRBJ2-1
TGTGCCAGCAGCGGCTCTATAGGGGGGGACAATGAGCAGTTCTTC
CASSGSIGGDNEQFF
>.|13|few|TRBV5-5|TRBJ1-1
TGTGCCAGCGGCGGACAGAAAAACACTGAAGCTTTCTTT
CASGGQKNTEAFF
>TRBD2|17|.|TRBV7-8|TRBJ2-5
TGTGCCAGCACTCCCGGGACTAGCGGGAGGGCGGGAGAGACCCAGTACTTC
CASTPGTSGRAGETQYF
>.|13|.|TRBV29-1|TRBJ2-7
TGCAGCGTTGAATGGGTGGGGGCTGGCGAGCAGTACTTC
CSVEWVGAGEQYF
>.|14|few|TRBV19|TRBJ1-2
TGTGCCAGTTCAATCGCTGCGGGGTTCTATGGCTACACCTTC
CASSIAAGFYGYTF
>TRBD1|15|.|TRBV6-5|TRBJ2-1
TGTGCCAGCAGTTACGAGACAGGGTCGGGGAATGAGCAGTTCTTC
CASSYETGSGNEQFF
>.|20|.|TRBV3-1/TRBV3-2|TRBJ1-1
TGTGCCAGCAGCCAAGATTGGCGGGACCTCTCTCACGGAATGAACACTGAAGCTTTCTTT
CASSQDWRDLSHGMNTEAFF
>TRBD2|16|.|TRBV11-2|TRBJ2-5
TGTGCCAGCAGCTACGAAGGGACTAGCGGGGGGGAGACCCAGTACTTC
CASSYEGTSGGETQYF
>.|13|.|TRBV6-6|TRBJ1-6
TGTGCCAGCAGTGCGACCGCGGGTTCACCCCTCCACTTT
CASSATAGSPLHF
>.|14|.|TRBV6-2/TRBV6-3|TRBJ2-5
TGTGCCAGCAGTTCGAGGGAAGCGGTAGAGACCCAGTACTTC
CASSSREAVETQYF
>.|13|.|TRBV28|TRBJ1-1
TGTGGCTCGCGGGGGCACGGGAACACTGAAGCTTTCTTT
CGSRGHGNTEAFF
>TRBD2|16|.|TRBV10-3|TRBJ2-3
TGTGCCATCAGTGAGTTCGGGACTAGCGGGGCAGATACGCAGTATTTT
CAISEFGTSGADTQYF
>.|11|many|TRBV7-9|TRBJ1-1
TGTGCCAGCGTCGGGGACACTGAAGCTTTCTTT
CASVGDTEAFF
>.|15|.|TRBV18|TRBJ2-3
TGTGCCAGCTCACCACGAGGGGGAAGCACAGATACGCAGTATTTT
CASSPRGGSTDTQYF
>TRBD1|14|.|TRBV7-2|TRBJ2-7
TGTGCCAGCAGCCGGAGGGACAGGGGTTACGAGCAGTACTTC
CASSRRDRGYEQYF
>.|14|.|TRBV18|TRBJ1-1
TGTGCCAGCGCTCCTCAGAGGTTGAACACTGAAGCTTTCTTT
CASAPQRLNTEAFF
>.|15|many|TRBV5-1|TRBJ1-6
TGCGCCAGCAGCTTGCAGGGGAGTGGGAATTCACCCCTCCACTTT
CASSLQGSGNSPLHF
>TRBD1|16|once|TRBV2|TRBJ1-1
TGTGCCAGCAGCCTGGACAGGATGCTAATGAACACTGAAGCTTTCTTT
CASSLDRMLMNTEAFF
>.|13|.|TRBV7-2|TRBJ1-2
TGTGCCAGCAGCTTAGCAGCAAACTATGGCTACACCTTC
CASSLAANYGYTF
>TRBD2|14|.|TRBV12-5|TRBJ2-7
TGTGCTAGTGGAGAAGCGGGAGGGGCATACGAGCAGTACTTC
CASGEAGGAYEQYF
>.|15|.|TRBV7-9|TRBJ1-1
TGTGCCAGCAGCTTAGGGGGTGGAGGTGACACTGAAGCTTTCTTT
CASSLGGGGDTEAFF
>TRBD1|15|.|TRBV24-1|TRBJ1-2
TGTGCCACCAGTGATCGACAGGGGGATAACTATGGCTACACCTTC
CATSDRQGDNYGYTF
>.|15|medium-sized|TRBV11-2|TRBJ2-3
TGTGCCAGCAGCTCGGGGGTTTCTAGCACAGATACGCAGTATTTT
CASSSGVSSTDTQYF
>.|15|.|TRBV28|TRBJ1-5
TGTGCCAGCAGTCCCCCAACAGAATTCAATCAGCCCCAGCATTTT
CASSPPTEFNQPQHF
>.|12|.|TRBV3-1/TRBV3-2|TRBJ2-7
TGTGCCAGCAGCCAAGGCTACTACGAGCAGTACTTC
CASSQGYYEQYF
>.|15|.|TRBV14|TRBJ2-5
TGTGCCAGCAGCCAATACGGGCTAGCGCAAGAGACCCAGTACTTC
CASSQYGLAQETQYF
>.|16|.|TRBV19|TRBJ2-3
TGTGCCAGTAGTATTTTGGGTGGAGGGGGCACAGATACGCAGTATTTT
CASSILGGGGTDTQYF
>.|13|.|TRBV19|TRBJ1-5
TGTGCCAGTAGTATCCCATCCGAGGTGCCCCAGCATTTT
CASSIPSEVPQHF